This TCR beta chain appears in the sequencing data of a study of T cell responses to AZD1222 COVID-19 vaccine. Broader study findings: The donor group comprised mostly white British people and more females; the analysis possibly underestimated clonal diversity.

Notes on this clone: Its antigen is not known.

The germline gives CDR1 LGHDT, CDR2 YNNKEL (reference sequence). The germline V and J ends were trimmed by 4 bases and 8 bases, with 14 bases remaining between them. The CDR3 has 13 amino acids. Produced via immunoSEQ multiplex PCR; TCRdb's table is partial and in-frame only. The sample has around 85,000 clones, approximately 87% seen once. The chain has TRBV3-1 (or the pseudogene TRBV3-2) and TRBJ1-1; tentative D call: TRBD1 (5 bases). The sequencing used peripheral blood, collected 28 days after the second AZD1222 dose. The origin of this receptor is an adult who received the AZD1222 COVID-19 vaccine. CDR3 coding DNA: TGTGCCAGCAGCCCCCCCGGAAGGGGAGAAGCTTTCTTT. As protein: CASSPPGRGEAFF.